The 4 T cell receptor beta chains listed next were all sequenced from one sample in a study of T cell responses to AZD1222 COVID-19 vaccine. Assay: immunoSEQ multiplex PCR; the TCRdb copy retains only in-frame clones and omits some. The data show some 120,000 clones, roughly 90% seen once. The specimen was peripheral blood, collected on day 0 of AZD1222 vaccination. The receptors were gathered from an adult in good health.

V and J are TRBV2 and TRBJ1-6; unclear D gene. Trimming shortened V by 7 bases and J by 0 bases, and 16 bases separated the two germline ends. The CDR3 contains 17 residues. CDR1 SNHLY and CDR2 FYNNEI come from the germline V gene. The CDR3 nucleotides are TGTGCCAGCACTCTGGGAGGACTAAGCTCCTATAATTCACCCCTCCACTTT. Translation: CASTLGGLSSYNSPLHF.

This rearrangement joins TRBV27 to TRBJ2-3; tentative D call: TRBD2 (5 bases). There are 16 residues in the CDR3. CDR1 is MNHEY and CDR2 is SMNVEV in the germline V gene (reference sequence). Trimming stripped 5 bases from V and 1 base from J, with 16 bases between. The CDR3 protein is CASSHSQLLGTDTQYF. The CDR3 bases are TGTGCCAGCAGTCACTCTCAGTTACTAGGCACAGATACGCAGTATTTT.

The chain has TRBV4-1 and TRBJ1-1; D remains ambiguous. The CDR3 runs 16 residues. Trimming took 1 base from V and 2 from J, leaving 14 bases between them. The V gene's germline CDR1 is MGHRA and CDR2 YSYEKL. The CDR3 DNA reads as TGCGCCAGCAGCCAAGGGCACGGGGTGGGCAACACTGAAGCTTTCTTT. Protein: CASSQGHGVGNTEAFF.

This chain connects TRBV6-5 to TRBJ1-2, with D uncertain. Trimming shortened V by 7 bases and J by 4 bases, and 13 bases separated the two germline ends. The CDR3 has 13 amino acids. Germline V gene lookup returns CDR1 MNHEY and CDR2 SVGAGI. The CDR3 is CASTVGVAYGYTF. The CDR3 DNA sequence: TGTGCCAGCACCGTAGGCGTCGCCTATGGCTACACCTTC.